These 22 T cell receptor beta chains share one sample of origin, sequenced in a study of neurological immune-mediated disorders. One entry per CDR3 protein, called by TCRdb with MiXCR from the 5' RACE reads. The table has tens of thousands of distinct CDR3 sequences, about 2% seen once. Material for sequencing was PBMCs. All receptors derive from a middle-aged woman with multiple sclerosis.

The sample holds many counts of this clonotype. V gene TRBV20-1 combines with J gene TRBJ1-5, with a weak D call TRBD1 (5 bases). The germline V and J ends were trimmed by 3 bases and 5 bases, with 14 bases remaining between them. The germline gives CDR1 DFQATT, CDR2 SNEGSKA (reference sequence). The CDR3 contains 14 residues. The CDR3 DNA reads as TGCAGTGCTAGTTACGGGGGAACGGATCAGCCCCAGCATTTT. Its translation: CSASYGGTDQPQHF.

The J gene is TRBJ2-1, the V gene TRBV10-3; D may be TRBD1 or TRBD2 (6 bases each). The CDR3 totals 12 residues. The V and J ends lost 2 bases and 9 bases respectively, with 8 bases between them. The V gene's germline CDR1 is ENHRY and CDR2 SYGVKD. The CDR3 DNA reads TGTGCCATCAGTGAGCCGGGGGCTGAGCAGTTCTTC. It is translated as CAISEPGAEQFF.

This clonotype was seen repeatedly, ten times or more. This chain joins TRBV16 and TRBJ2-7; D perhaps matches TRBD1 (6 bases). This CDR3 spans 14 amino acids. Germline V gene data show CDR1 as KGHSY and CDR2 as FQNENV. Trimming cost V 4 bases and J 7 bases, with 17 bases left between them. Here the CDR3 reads CASSPSPGAEEQYF. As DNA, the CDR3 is TGTGCCAGCAGCCCATCCCCAGGGGCGGAGGAGCAGTACTTC.

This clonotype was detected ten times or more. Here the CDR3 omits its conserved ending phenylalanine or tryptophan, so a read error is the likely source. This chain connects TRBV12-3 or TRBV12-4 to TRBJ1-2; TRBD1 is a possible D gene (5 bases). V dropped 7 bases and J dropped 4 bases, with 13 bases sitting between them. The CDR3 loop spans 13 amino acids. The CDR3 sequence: CASTLDSVYGYTC. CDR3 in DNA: TGTGCCAGCACCCTAGACAGTGTCTATGGCTACACCTGC.

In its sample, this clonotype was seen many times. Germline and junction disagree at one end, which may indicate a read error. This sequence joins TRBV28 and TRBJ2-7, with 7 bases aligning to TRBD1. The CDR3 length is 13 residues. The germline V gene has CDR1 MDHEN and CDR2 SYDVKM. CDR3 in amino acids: CASRRQGPYEQCF. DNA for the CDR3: TGTGCCAGCAGGCGACAGGGCCCTTACGAGCAGTGCTTC.

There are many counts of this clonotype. CDR3 protein: CARPRDFNTGELFF. The CDR3 nucleotides read TGTGCCAGACCAAGGGACTTTAACACCGGGGAGCTGTTTTTT. This rearrangement joins TRBV6-6 to TRBJ2-2, with D possibly being TRBD2 (6 bases). The CDR3 covers 14 residues. The V and J ends lost 9 bases and 2 bases respectively, with 13 bases between them. The V gene's germline CDR1 is MNHNY and CDR2 SVGAGI (reference sequence).

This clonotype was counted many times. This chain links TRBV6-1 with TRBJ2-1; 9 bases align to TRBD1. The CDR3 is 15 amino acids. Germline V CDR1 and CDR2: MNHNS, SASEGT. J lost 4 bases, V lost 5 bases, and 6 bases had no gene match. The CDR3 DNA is TGTGCCAGCAGTTATACGGGACAGGGTTACAATGAGCAGTTCTTC. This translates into CASSYTGQGYNEQFF.

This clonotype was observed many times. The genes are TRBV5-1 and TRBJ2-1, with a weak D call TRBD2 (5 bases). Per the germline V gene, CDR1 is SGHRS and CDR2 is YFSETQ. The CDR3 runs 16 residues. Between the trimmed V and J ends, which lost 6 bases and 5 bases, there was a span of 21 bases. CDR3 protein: CASTLLPQRVNNEQFF. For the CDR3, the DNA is TGCGCCAGCACTCTGTTACCCCAGAGGGTCAACAATGAGCAGTTCTTC.

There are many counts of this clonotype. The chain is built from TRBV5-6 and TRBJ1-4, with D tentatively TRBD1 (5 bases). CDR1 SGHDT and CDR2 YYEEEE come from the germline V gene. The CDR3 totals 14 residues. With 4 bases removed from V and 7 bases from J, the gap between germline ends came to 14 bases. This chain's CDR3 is CASSLGTWGEKLFF. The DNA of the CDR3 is TGTGCCAGCAGCCTCGGGACGTGGGGTGAAAAACTGTTTTTT.

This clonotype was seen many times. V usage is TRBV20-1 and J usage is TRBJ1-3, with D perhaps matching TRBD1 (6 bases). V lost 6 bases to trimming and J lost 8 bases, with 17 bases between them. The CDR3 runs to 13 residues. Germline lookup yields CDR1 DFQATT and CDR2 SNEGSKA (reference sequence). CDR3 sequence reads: CSAMTGLRDTIYF. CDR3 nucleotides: TGCAGTGCAATGACAGGCCTAAGGGACACCATATATTTT.

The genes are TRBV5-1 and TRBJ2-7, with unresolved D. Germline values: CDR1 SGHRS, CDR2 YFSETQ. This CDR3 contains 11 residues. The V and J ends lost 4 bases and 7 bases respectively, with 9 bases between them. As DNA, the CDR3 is TGCGCCAGCAGCCCTTCCTCAGAGCAGTACTTC. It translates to CASSPSSEQYF.

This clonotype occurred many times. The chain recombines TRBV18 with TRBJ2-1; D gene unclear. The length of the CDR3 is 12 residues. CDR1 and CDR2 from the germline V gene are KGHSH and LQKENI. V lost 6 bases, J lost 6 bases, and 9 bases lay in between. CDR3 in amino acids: CASSPDSNEQFF. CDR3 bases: TGTGCCAGCTCCCCCGACTCCAATGAGCAGTTCTTC. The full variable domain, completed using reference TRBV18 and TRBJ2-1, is NAGVMQNPRHLVRRRGQEARLRCSPMKGHSHVYWYRQLPEEGLKFMVYLQKENIIDESGMPKERFSAEFPKEGPSILRIQQVVRGDSAAYFCASSPDSNEQFFGPGTRLTVL.

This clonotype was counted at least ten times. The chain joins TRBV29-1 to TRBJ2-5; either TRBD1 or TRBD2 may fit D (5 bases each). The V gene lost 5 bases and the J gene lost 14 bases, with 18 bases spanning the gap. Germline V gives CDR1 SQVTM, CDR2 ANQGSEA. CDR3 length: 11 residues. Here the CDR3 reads CSVQTVEEVYF. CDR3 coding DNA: TGCAGCGTTCAGACAGTCGAGGAGGTTTACTTC.

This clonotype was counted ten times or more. CDR3 protein: CASSPGQRETQYF. CDR3 coding DNA: TGCGCCAGCAGCCCGGGACAGAGGGAGACCCAGTACTTC. This chain connects TRBV5-1 to TRBJ2-5, with 7 bases that match TRBD1. Germline V CDR1 and CDR2: SGHRS, YFSETQ. J was trimmed by 5 bases and V by 4 bases; bases with no gene match: 5. This CDR3 has 13 residues.

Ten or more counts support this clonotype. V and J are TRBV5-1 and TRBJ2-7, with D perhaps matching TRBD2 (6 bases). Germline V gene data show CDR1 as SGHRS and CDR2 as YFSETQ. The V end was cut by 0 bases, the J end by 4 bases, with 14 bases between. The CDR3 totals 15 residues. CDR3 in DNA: TGCGCCAGCAGCTTGGGTAGCGGAGATGAATACGAGCAGTACTTC. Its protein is CASSLGSGDEYEQYF.

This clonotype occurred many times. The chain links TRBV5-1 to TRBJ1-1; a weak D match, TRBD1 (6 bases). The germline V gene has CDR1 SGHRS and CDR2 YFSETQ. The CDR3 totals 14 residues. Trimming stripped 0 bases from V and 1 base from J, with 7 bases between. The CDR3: CASSLDRENTEAFF. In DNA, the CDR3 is TGCGCCAGCAGCTTGGACAGGGAGAACACTGAAGCTTTCTTT.

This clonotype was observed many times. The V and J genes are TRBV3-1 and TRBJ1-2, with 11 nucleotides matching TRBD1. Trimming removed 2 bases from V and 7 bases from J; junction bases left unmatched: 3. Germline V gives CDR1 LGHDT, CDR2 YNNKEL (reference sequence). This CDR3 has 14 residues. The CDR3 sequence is CASSQLGQGGGYTF. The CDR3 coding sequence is TGTGCCAGCAGCCAACTGGGACAGGGGGGTGGCTACACCTTC.

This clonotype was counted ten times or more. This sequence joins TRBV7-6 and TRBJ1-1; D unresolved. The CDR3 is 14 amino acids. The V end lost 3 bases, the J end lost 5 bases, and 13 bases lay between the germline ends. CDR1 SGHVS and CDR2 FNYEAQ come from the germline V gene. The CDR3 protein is CASSFPREQTEAFF. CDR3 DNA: TGTGCCAGCAGCTTCCCGCGGGAACAGACTGAAGCTTTCTTT.

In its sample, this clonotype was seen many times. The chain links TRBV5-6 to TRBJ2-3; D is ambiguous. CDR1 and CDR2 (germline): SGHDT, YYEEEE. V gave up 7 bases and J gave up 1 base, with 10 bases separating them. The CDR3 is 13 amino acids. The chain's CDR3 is CASGSAGTDTQYF. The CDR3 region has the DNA TGTGCCAGCGGCTCGGCGGGCACAGATACGCAGTATTTT.

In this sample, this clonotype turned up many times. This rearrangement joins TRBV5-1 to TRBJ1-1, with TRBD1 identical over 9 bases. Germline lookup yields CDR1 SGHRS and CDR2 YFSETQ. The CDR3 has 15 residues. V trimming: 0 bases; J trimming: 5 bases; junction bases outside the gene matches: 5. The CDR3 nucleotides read TGCGCCAGCAGCTTGGCCGGACAGGGGAGGACTGAAGCTTTCTTT. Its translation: CASSLAGQGRTEAFF.

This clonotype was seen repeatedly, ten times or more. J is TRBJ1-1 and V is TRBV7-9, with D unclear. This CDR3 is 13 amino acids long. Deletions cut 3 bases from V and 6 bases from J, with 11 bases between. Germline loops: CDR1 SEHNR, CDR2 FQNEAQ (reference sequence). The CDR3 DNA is TGTGCCAGCAGCTTTTTTGTTGGCTCTGAAGCTTTCTTT. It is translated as CASSFFVGSEAFF.

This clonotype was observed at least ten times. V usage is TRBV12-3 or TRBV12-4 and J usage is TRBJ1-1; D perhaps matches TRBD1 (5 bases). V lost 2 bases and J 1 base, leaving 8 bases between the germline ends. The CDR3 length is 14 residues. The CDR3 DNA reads TGTGCCAGCAGTTTAAACGGGGGGAACACTGAAGCTTTCTTT. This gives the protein CASSLNGGNTEAFF.